Shown below are 20 T cell receptor beta chains from a single sample sequenced in a study of low-dose radiotherapy and immunotherapy resistance in tumors. Time point of the sample: after trial treatment. Treatment reported: LDRT plus nivolumab, ipilimumab, low-dose cyclophosphamide and aspirin (RACIN trial). With TRAV- and TRBV-specific primers, first-strand cDNA was made, covering the alpha and beta chains. Both a constant-region primer and a V-primer adapter served to amplify TCRs across around 20 PCR cycles. From the reads, TCRdb called clonotypes with MiXCR, one entry per CDR3 protein. Of 35,000 to 50,000 distinct CDR3 sequences in the sample, more than 20% were seen once. The sequences come from PBMCs, collected after low-dose radiotherapy plus immunotherapy. All receptors come from a female donor with ovarian cancer.

This clonotype was seen many times. The V call is TRBV6-5, the J call TRBJ1-6; D gene ambiguous. The CDR3 consists of 15 residues. In germline, CDR1 is MNHEY, CDR2 SVGAGI. V lost 6 bases and J lost 2, with 11 bases in between. Written as DNA, the CDR3 is TGTGCCAGCAGCCCCACAAACACCTATAATTCACCCCTCCACTTT. Amino acids: CASSPTNTYNSPLHF.

This clonotype was seen ten or more times. The chain employs TRBV29-1 and TRBJ2-7, with D possibly TRBD2 on 5 matching bases. CDR1 is SQVTM and CDR2 is ANQGSEA in the germline V gene. This CDR3 region has 11 residues. Trimming took 4 bases from V and 4 from J, leaving 8 bases between them. The DNA for the CDR3 is TGCAGCGTTGTGGAGGTATACGAGCAGTACTTC. Its protein product is CSVVEVYEQYF.

The genes are TRBV14 and TRBJ1-1; D unclear. The germline V gene has CDR1 SGHDN and CDR2 FVKESK. The CDR3 has 14 amino acids. V lost 1 base and J 11 bases, leaving 17 bases between the germline ends. CDR3 protein: CASSQVGSGERAFF. DNA for the CDR3: TGTGCCAGCAGCCAAGTAGGGAGTGGTGAGCGGGCTTTCTTT.

This clonotype was recorded at least ten times. V is TRBV20-1 and J is TRBJ2-5; no reliable D call. Trimming took 6 bases from V and 7 from J, leaving 15 bases between them. Germline V CDR1 and CDR2: DFQATT, SNEGSKA (reference sequence). The length of the CDR3 is 12 residues. This CDR3 is CSAPTPPGTQYF. The CDR3 DNA reads as TGCAGTGCCCCTACCCCTCCTGGGACCCAGTACTTC.

This clonotype was seen ten or more times. The rearrangement links TRBV4-2 to TRBJ2-1; 13 bases fit TRBD2. Losses at the gene ends were 4 bases for V and 7 bases for J; bases not matched to a gene: 4. This CDR3 comprises 15 residues. CDR1 and CDR2 (germline): LGHNA, YNFKEQ. DNA for the CDR3: TGTGCCAGCAGCCCCGGGACTAGCGGGATAAATGAGCAGTTCTTC. It codes for CASSPGTSGINEQFF.

V gene TRBV12-3 or TRBV12-4 combines with J gene TRBJ2-7, with D perhaps matching TRBD1 (6 bases). The length of the CDR3 is 12 residues. The germline V and J ends were trimmed by 4 bases and 7 bases, with 11 bases remaining between them. CDR3 nucleotides: TGTGCCAGCAGTTCACAGGGTTGGGAGCAGTACTTC. Amino acids: CASSSQGWEQYF.

This clonotype was detected many times. The chain joins TRBV6-2 or TRBV6-3 to TRBJ2-3; the D is unclear. The V gene's germline CDR1 is MNHEY and CDR2 SVGEGT. Deletions cut 5 bases from V and 6 bases from J, with 6 bases between. This CDR3 spans 11 amino acids. The DNA for the CDR3 is TGTGCCAGCAGTGTTGCGGATACGCAGTATTTT. This translates into CASSVADTQYF.

Regarding this clonotype: A far larger clone lies a single base away; this is likely a read error. The rearrangement joins TRBV5-4 to TRBJ2-7; the match to TRBD2 covers 8 bases. CDR1 is SGHNT and CDR2 is YYREEE in the germline V gene (reference sequence). Trimming at V came to 4 bases and at J to 7 bases, leaving 13 bases not matched to a gene. This CDR3 is built from 15 residues. This CDR3 is CASSRVGGADNEQYF. In DNA, the CDR3 is TGTGCCAGCAGCCGGGTCGGGGGGGCCGACAATGAGCAGTACTTC.

This clonotype occurred a few times. This chain uses TRBV2 with TRBJ2-3, with D possibly TRBD2 on 5 matching bases. V was trimmed by 10 bases and J by 4 bases, leaving 12 bases between them. The CDR3 is made up of 12 amino acids. Germline CDR1 and CDR2: SNHLY and FYNNEI. CDR3 region: CATRVEADTQYF. CDR3 in DNA: TGTGCCACTAGGGTGGAGGCAGATACGCAGTATTTT.

Note on this clonotype: One end of the junction is discordant with germline, which a read error may explain. V usage is TRBV7-9 and J usage is TRBJ2-3, with TRBD2 matching 9 bases. The germline CDR1 and CDR2 sequences are SEHNR and FQNEAQ (reference sequence). The CDR3 length is 14 residues. CDR3 DNA sequence: TGTGCCAGCAGCCTAGCGGGGCCTGAAGATACGCAGTATTTT. It encodes CASSLAGPEDTQYF. Full variable domain (outside the CDR3, taken from reference TRBV7-9 and TRBJ2-3): DTGVSQNPRHKITKRGQNVTFRCDPISEHNRLYWYRQTLGQGPEFLTYFQNEAQLEKSRLLSDRFSAERPKGSFSTLEIQRTEQGDSAMYLCASSLAGPEDTQYFGPGTRLTVL.

In its sample, this clonotype was seen many times. The genes are TRBV20-1 and TRBJ1-5, with D possibly being TRBD1 (5 bases). Germline loops: CDR1 DFQATT, CDR2 SNEGSKA (reference sequence). The CDR3 runs to 12 residues. V lost 3 bases, J lost 2 bases, and 5 bases lay in between. The CDR3 nucleotides are TGCAGTGCTAGCAGGGGCAATCAGCCCCAGCATTTT. Its protein product is CSASRGNQPQHF.

This clonotype was seen at least ten times. V and J are TRBV6-4 and TRBJ2-2; 8 bases match TRBD1. The trim removed 2 bases at V and 1 base at J, leaving 0 bases unmatched. CDR1 and CDR2 (germline): MRHNA, SNTAGT. The CDR3 has 15 amino acids. The CDR3 reads CASSDGTGNTGELFF. In nucleotides, the CDR3 is TGTGCCAGCAGTGACGGGACAGGGAACACCGGGGAGCTGTTTTTT.

This clonotype was detected many times. V usage is TRBV23-1 and J usage is TRBJ2-4, with D maybe TRBD1 (6 bases). TRBV23-1 is designated an ORF whose function remains uncertain. V lost 2 bases to trimming and J lost 2 bases, with 13 bases between them. The CDR3 loop spans 16 amino acids. The CDR3 loop reads CASSQKTGYPKNIQYF. Here the CDR3 DNA reads TGCGCCAGCAGTCAAAAAACAGGGTATCCCAAAAACATTCAGTACTTC.

At least ten counts were recorded for this clonotype. V and J are TRBV28 and TRBJ2-7; either TRBD1 or TRBD2 may fit D (6 bases each). Germline V CDR1 and CDR2: MDHEN, SYDVKM. The V gene lost 3 bases and the J gene lost 7 bases, with 22 bases spanning the gap. The CDR3 totals 16 residues. CDR3 sequence (DNA): TGTGCCAGCAGTTTGCCTCGGGGGCAGGCCGCCTTTGAGCAGTACTTC. Amino acid sequence: CASSLPRGQAAFEQYF.

In this sample, this clonotype turned up many times. The chain carries TRBV28 and TRBJ2-7; D might be TRBD2 (6 bases). The V end lost 2 bases, the J end lost 0 bases, and 11 bases lay between the germline ends. The CDR3 has 15 residues. The germline V gene has CDR1 MDHEN and CDR2 SYDVKM. Here the CDR3 reads CASSLERGFSYEQYF. Written as DNA, the CDR3 is TGTGCCAGCAGTTTAGAACGGGGGTTCTCCTACGAGCAGTACTTC.

This clonotype appeared many times. The CDR3 here is CASSFQDYGYTF. The CDR3 DNA follows: TGTGCCAGCAGTTTCCAGGACTATGGCTACACCTTC. The chain has TRBV12-3 or TRBV12-4 and TRBJ1-2; no definite D call. The CDR3 contains 12 residues. The V gene lost 3 bases and the J gene lost 3 bases, with 5 bases spanning the gap.

This clonotype was observed at least ten times. The gene calls are TRBV20-1 and TRBJ2-7; 7 bases match TRBD2. From germline, CDR1 is DFQATT and CDR2 SNEGSKA (reference sequence). The J segment lost 0 bases and the V segment lost 7 bases, leaving 6 bases of the junction unmatched. This CDR3 spans 13 amino acids. The CDR3 is CSGLLAASYEQYF. As DNA, the CDR3 is TGCAGTGGCCTTCTAGCGGCCTCCTACGAGCAGTACTTC.

This clonotype was observed many times. The CDR3, as DNA: TGTGCCAGCAGTTCAGCCGGGACAACCCAAAACATTCAGTACTTC. Its protein product is CASSSAGTTQNIQYF. The V gene is TRBV28, the J gene TRBJ2-4; tentative D call: TRBD1 (6 bases). V lost 4 bases and J lost 5, with 15 bases in between. This CDR3 contains 15 residues. Germline loops: CDR1 MDHEN, CDR2 SYDVKM.

This clonotype was seen ten or more times. The chain has TRBV4-1 and TRBJ2-2; D unclear. V was shortened by 0 bases and J by 5 bases, with 19 bases between the two germline ends. The CDR3 sequence is 18 residues long. The germline gives CDR1 MGHRA, CDR2 YSYEKL. The CDR3 sequence: CASSQDFTQAARTGELFF. CDR3 nucleotides: TGCGCCAGCAGCCAAGATTTCACGCAGGCAGCAAGGACCGGGGAGCTGTTTTTT.

At least ten counts were recorded for this clonotype. The chain uses TRBV20-1 and TRBJ1-1; D gene uncertain. This CDR3 spans 16 amino acids. Trimming pared 0 bases from V and 0 bases from J, leaving 14 bases between. The germline CDR1 and CDR2 sequences are DFQATT and SNEGSKA (reference sequence). CDR3 in DNA: TGCAGTGCTAGAGAGGGCAGCAGCCTTATGAACACTGAAGCTTTCTTT. This gives the protein CSAREGSSLMNTEAFF.